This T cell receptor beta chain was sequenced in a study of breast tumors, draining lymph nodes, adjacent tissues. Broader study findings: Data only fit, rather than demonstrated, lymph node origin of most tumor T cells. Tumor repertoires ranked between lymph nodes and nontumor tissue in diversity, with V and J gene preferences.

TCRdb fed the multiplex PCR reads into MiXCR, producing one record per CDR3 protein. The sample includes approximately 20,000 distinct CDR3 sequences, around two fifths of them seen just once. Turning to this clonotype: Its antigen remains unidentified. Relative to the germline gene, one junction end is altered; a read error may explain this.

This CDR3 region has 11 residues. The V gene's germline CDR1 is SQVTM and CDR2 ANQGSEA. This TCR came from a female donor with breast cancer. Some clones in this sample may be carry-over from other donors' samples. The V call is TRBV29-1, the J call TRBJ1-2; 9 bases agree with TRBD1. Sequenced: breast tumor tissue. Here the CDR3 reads CSVAEGQGYSF. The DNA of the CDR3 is TGCAGCGTTGCGGAGGGACAGGGCTACTCCTTC.